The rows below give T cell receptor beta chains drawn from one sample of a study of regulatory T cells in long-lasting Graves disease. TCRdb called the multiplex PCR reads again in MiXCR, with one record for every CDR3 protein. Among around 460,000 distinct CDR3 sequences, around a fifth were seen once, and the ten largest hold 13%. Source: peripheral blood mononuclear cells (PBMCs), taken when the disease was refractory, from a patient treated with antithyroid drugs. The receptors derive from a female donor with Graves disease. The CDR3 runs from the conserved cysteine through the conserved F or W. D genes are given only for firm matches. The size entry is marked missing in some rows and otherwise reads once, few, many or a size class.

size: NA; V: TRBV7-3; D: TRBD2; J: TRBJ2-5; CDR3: CASSLRSSLAGAYQETQYF; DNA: TGTGCCAGCAGCCTCCGGAGTTCGCTAGCGGGGGCCTACCAAGAGACCCAGTACTTC
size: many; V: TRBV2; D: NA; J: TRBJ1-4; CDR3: CASSPETGGELFF; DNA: TGTGCCAGCAGCCCCGAGACAGGCGGGGAACTGTTTTTT
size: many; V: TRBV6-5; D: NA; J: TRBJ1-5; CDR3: CASSYGSGEQPQHF; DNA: TGTGCCAGCAGTTACGGATCAGGAGAACAGCCCCAGCATTTT
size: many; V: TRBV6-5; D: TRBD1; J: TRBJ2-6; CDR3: CASRDRGFGDSGANVLTF; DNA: TGTGCCAGCAGGGACAGGGGCTTCGGCGACTCTGGGGCCAACGTCCTGACTTTC
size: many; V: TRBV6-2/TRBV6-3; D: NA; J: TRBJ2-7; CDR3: CAIQRGTYEQYF; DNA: TGTGCCATCCAAAGGGGAACCTACGAGCAGTACTTC
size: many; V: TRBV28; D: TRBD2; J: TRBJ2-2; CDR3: CASSSLGAGRIGELFF; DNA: TGTGCCAGCAGTTCTCTGGGCGCCGGGAGGATCGGGGAGCTGTTTTTT
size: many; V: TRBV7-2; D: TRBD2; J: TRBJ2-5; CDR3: CASSRGGLAGTETQYF; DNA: TGTGCCAGCAGCCGAGGGGGGCTAGCGGGAACGGAGACCCAGTACTTC
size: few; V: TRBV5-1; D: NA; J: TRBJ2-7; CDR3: CASSPIQGQLYEQYF; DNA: TGCGCCAGCAGCCCCATCCAGGGACAACTCTACGAGCAGTACTTC
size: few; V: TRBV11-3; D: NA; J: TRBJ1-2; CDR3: CASSPKTRNGYTF; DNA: TGTGCCAGCAGCCCAAAAACCAGAAACGGCTACACCTTC
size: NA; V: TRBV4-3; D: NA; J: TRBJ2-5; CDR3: CASSQQGTEETQYF; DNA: TGCGCCAGCAGCCAACAAGGGACGGAAGAGACCCAGTACTTC
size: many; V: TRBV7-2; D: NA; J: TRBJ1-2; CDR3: CASSLDRLGGYTF; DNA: TGTGCCAGCAGCTTAGACAGGCTGGGAGGCTACACCTTC
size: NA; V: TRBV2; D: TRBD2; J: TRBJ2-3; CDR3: CASIVAGGTDTQYF; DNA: TGTGCCAGCATCGTTGCGGGAGGAACAGATACGCAGTATTTT
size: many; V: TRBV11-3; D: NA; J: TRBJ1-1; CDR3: CASSPTWGSGTEAFF; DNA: TGTGCCAGCAGCCCAACATGGGGGTCGGGCACTGAAGCTTTCTTT
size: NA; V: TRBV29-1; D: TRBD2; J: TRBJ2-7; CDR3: CSVGAQAGVGNEQYF; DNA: TGCAGCGTTGGGGCCCAAGCGGGAGTAGGTAACGAGCAGTACTTC
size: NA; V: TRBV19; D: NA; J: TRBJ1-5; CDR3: CASIPGRNQPQHF; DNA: TGTGCCAGTATCCCGGGACGAAATCAGCCCCAGCATTTT
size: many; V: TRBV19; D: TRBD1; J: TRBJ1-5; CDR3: CAARDRENQPQHF; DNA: TGTGCCGCAAGGGACAGGGAGAATCAGCCCCAGCATTTT
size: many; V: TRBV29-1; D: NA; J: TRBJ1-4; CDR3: CSVEGPKGEKLFF; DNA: TGCAGCGTTGAAGGACCCAAAGGTGAAAAACTGTTTTTT
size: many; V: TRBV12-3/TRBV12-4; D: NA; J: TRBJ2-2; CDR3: CASSLLGSTGELFF; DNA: TGTGCCAGCAGTCTTCTAGGTTCCACCGGGGAGCTGTTTTTT
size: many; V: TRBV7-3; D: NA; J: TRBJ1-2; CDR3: CASSSGGGYTF; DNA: TGTGCCAGCAGCTCAGGAGGTGGCTACACCTTC
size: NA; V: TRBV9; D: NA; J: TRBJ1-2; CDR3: CASSPRTRNYGYTF; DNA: TGTGCCAGCAGCCCTCGGACCCGAAACTATGGCTACACCTTC
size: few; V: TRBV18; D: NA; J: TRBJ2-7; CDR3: CASSPLGTGSYEQYF; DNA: TGTGCCAGCTCACCACTAGGGACGGGATCCTACGAGCAGTACTTC
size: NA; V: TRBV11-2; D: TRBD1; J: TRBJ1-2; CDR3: CASSYLGQGAGGYTF; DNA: TGTGCCAGCAGCTACTTGGGACAGGGAGCCGGTGGCTACACCTTC
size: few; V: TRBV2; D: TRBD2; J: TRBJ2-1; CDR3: CASIRTSGYNEQFF; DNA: TGTGCCAGCATTAGGACTAGCGGCTACAATGAGCAGTTCTTC
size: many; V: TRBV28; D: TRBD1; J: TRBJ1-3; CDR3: CASSLRTGENTIYF; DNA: TGTGCCAGCAGTCTACGGACAGGGGAAAACACCATATATTTT
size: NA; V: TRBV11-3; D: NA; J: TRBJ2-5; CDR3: CASSSKPGPRPQETQYF; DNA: TGTGCCAGCAGCTCAAAACCGGGACCCCGACCTCAAGAGACCCAGTACTTC
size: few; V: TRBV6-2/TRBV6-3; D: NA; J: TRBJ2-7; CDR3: CASSFSGEREQYF; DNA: TGTGCCAGCAGTTTCTCGGGAGAGAGGGAGCAGTACTTC
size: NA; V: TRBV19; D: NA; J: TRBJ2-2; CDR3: CASSPQGLAGELFF; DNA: TGTGCCAGTAGTCCCCAAGGTTTGGCCGGGGAGCTGTTTTTT
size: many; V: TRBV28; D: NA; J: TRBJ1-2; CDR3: CASLTPSPGTWGNYGYTF; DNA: TGTGCCAGCCTCACCCCCTCCCCTGGGACTTGGGGGAACTATGGCTACACCTTC
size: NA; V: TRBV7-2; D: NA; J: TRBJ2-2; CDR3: CASSRPPGASTGELFF; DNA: TGTGCCAGCAGCAGGCCCCCGGGGGCAAGCACCGGGGAGCTGTTTTTT
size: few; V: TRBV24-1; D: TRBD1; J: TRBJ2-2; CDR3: CATSDPKGQGNTGELFF; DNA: TGTGCCACCAGTGACCCAAAAGGACAGGGGAACACCGGGGAGCTGTTTTTT
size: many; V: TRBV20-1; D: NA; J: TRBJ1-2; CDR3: CSARVAGRYTF; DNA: TGCAGTGCTAGAGTGGCAGGGCGCTACACCTTC
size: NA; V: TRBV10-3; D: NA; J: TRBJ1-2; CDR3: CAISGGPANKRGYTF; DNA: TGTGCCATCTCCGGAGGGCCGGCTAATAAGAGGGGCTACACCTTC
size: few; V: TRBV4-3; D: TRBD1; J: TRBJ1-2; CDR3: CASSQGGQGANYGYTF; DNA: TGCGCCAGCAGCCAAGGAGGTCAGGGGGCCAACTATGGCTACACCTTC
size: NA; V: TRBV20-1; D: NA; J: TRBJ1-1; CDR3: CSARGRAFF; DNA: TGCAGTGCTAGGGGGAGAGCTTTCTTT
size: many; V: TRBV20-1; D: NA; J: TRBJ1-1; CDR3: CSAVEGAEAFF; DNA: TGCAGTGCGGTTGAGGGGGCTGAAGCTTTCTTT
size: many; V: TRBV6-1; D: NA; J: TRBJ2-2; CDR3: CASLFSYTGELFF; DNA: TGTGCCAGCCTCTTCTCTTACACCGGGGAGCTGTTTTTT